Listed below are T cell receptor beta chains from one sample, sequenced in a study of CXCR3-negative and CXCR3-positive naive CD8 T cells. TCRdb re-called the 5' RACE reads and gives one entry per CDR3 protein, without DNA. The table for this sample gives around 50,000 distinct CDR3 sequences. Sequencing was performed on memory CD8+ T cells from blood. The receptors stem from a human donor in good health. Some clones in this sample may be carry-over from other donors' samples. CDR3s include the opening cysteine and the closing phenylalanine or tryptophan. Fields, in order: V gene, J gene, CDR3 length, CDR3 protein.

>TRBV7-9|TRBJ2-7|15
CASSSPGAGLYEQYF
>TRBV29-1|TRBJ2-5|15
CSVETGTVVKETQYF
>TRBV6-4|TRBJ2-1|14
CASSDSSLAGEQFF
>TRBV27|TRBJ2-7|13
CASSHGQSYEQYF
>TRBV5-1|TRBJ2-7|14
CASSAWTGAYEQYF
>TRBV7-9|TRBJ2-2|13
CASSDSGSGELFF
>TRBV3-1|TRBJ2-3|16
CASSQAGLVSTDTQYF
>TRBV7-3|TRBJ1-1|14
CASSLGARGTEAFF
>TRBV29-1|TRBJ2-1|13
CSVDGTPHNEQFF
>TRBV7-6|TRBJ2-7|18
CASSRGPAGARSSYEQYF
>TRBV20-1|TRBJ1-1|15
CSTRDIGRSNTEAFF
>TRBV29-1|TRBJ2-7|12
CSVTTESYEQYF
>TRBV6-2/TRBV6-3|TRBJ1-1|15
CASSYPDSLNTEAFF
>TRBV29-1|TRBJ2-7|12
CSVEGLTYEQYF
>TRBV7-3|TRBJ2-1|11
CASSGGTVEFF